This TCR beta chain was captured by sequencing in a study of blood T cell repertoires in COVID-19. Germline lookup yields CDR1 SGHTA and CDR2 FQGNSA. The ends were cut back, 2 bases at V and 8 bases at J, with 18 bases in the middle. The CDR3 covers 15 residues. Sequencing used immunoSEQ multiplex PCR; TCRdb keeps in-frame clones, though not all of them. Altogether 300,000 to 400,000 clones are present, over 80% being singletons, with the ten largest covering just over 9.5%. The V call is TRBV7-2, the J call TRBJ1-1; weak D call: TRBD1 (5 bases). Sequenced input: peripheral blood. The receptor was isolated from a man aged 25-40 years with COVID-19, enrolled during active disease. CDR3 DNA: TGTGCCAGCAGCTTATCCCCGACCGGGGGGAGGGAAGCTTTCTTT. This gives the protein CASSLSPTGGREAFF. Looking up the rest from reference TRBV7-2 and TRBJ1-1 gives the full variable domain: GAGVSQSPSNKVTEKGKDVELRCDPISGHTALYWYRQSLGQGLEFLIYFQGNSAPDKSGLPSDRFSAERTGGSVSTLTIQRTQQEDSAVYLCASSLSPTGGREAFFGQGTRLTVV.